These 13 T cell receptor beta chains were all obtained from the same sample, sequenced in a study of CD8 T cells in Susac syndrome. Reverse transcription of roughly 0.5 to 1 ug RNA used random hexamers. One entry per CDR3 protein, called by TCRdb with MiXCR from the immunoSEQ multiplex PCR reads. In the table there are some 300,000 distinct CDR3 sequences, over 75% of which are singletons. Sample: CD8+ T cells from PBMCs. These receptors were obtained from a human donor with multiple sclerosis.

The V and J genes are TRBV27 and TRBJ1-3, with a possible D match to TRBD1 (6 bases). From germline, CDR1 is MNHEY and CDR2 SMNVEV (reference sequence). The V end was cut by 5 bases, the J end by 0 bases, with 29 bases between. CDR3 length: 21 amino acids. The CDR3 is CASSPPGRGIYSQHSGNTIYF. The CDR3 bases are TGTGCCAGCAGTCCCCCCGGCAGGGGAATATACTCCCAACACTCTGGAAACACCATATATTTT.

This chain uses TRBV7-9 with TRBJ2-1, with TRBD1 matching over 9 bases. V shed 1 base, J shed 2 bases, and the junction held 6 bases outside the gene matches. The CDR3 runs to 17 residues. Germline values: CDR1 SEHNR, CDR2 FQNEAQ (reference sequence). This chain's CDR3 is CASSLVPGTGPYNEQFF. The CDR3 nucleotides are TGTGCCAGCAGCTTAGTACCCGGGACAGGGCCCTACAATGAGCAGTTCTTC.

The chain uses TRBV5-1 and TRBJ2-2; a possible D gene is TRBD1 (5 bases). Trimming pared 1 base from V and 6 bases from J, leaving 7 bases between. The CDR3 covers 13 residues. CDR1 and CDR2 (germline): SGHRS, YFSETQ. CDR3 coding DNA: TGCGCCAGCAGCTTGCAGGGTCCCGGGGAGCTGTTTTTT. It encodes CASSLQGPGELFF.

This clonotype was seen a handful of times. The chain links TRBV27 to TRBJ2-1, with D uncertain. Germline assignment: CDR1 MNHEY and CDR2 SMNVEV (reference sequence). There are 13 residues in the CDR3. V dropped 3 bases and J dropped 9 bases, with 12 bases sitting between them. CDR3 in amino acids: CASSFLGIGEQFF. The CDR3 coding sequence is TGTGCCAGCAGTTTTCTAGGAATAGGTGAGCAGTTCTTC.

The rearrangement joins TRBV6-5 to TRBJ2-7; 7 bases fit TRBD2. This CDR3 has 15 residues. Per germline, CDR1 MNHEY and CDR2 SVGAGI. V was clipped by 5 bases and J by 2 bases; unmatched bases: 9. CDR3 loop: CASSGGGIKAYEQYF. The CDR3, as DNA: TGTGCCAGCAGTGGGGGGGGGATCAAAGCCTACGAGCAGTACTTC.

The chain is built from TRBV27 and TRBJ2-5; 9 nucleotides align to TRBD2. Trimming removed 8 bases from V and 2 bases from J; junction bases left unmatched: 6. The CDR3 length is 14 residues. Per germline, CDR1 MNHEY and CDR2 SMNVEV (reference sequence). The CDR3 loop reads CASASGGPQETQYF. The CDR3 DNA sequence: TGTGCCAGCGCGAGCGGGGGGCCGCAAGAGACCCAGTACTTC.

The chain recombines TRBV5-4 with TRBJ2-5, with D possibly TRBD2 on 5 matching bases. V was clipped by 4 bases and J by 3 bases, with 16 bases between them. The CDR3 is 15 residues long. Germline assignment: CDR1 SGHNT and CDR2 YYREEE (reference sequence). The CDR3 DNA is TGTGCCAGCAGCCCCCAAGGGTTGAGGGAAGAGACCCAGTACTTC. Amino acid sequence: CASSPQGLREETQYF.

This clonotype occurred once. The chain has TRBV7-3 and TRBJ1-5; D call uncertain. CDR3 size: 13 residues. Germline V lookup: CDR1 SGHTA, CDR2 FQGTGA. V dropped 2 bases and J dropped 9 bases, with 11 bases sitting between them. CDR3 in amino acids: CASSLWIGWPQHF. CDR3 DNA: TGTGCCAGCAGCTTATGGATCGGGTGGCCCCAGCATTTT.

The chain combines TRBV13 with TRBJ2-5; 9 nucleotides match TRBD2. The CDR3 has 15 amino acids. The V and J ends lost 0 bases and 2 bases, in that order; junction bases with no gene match: 1. The V gene's germline CDR1 is PRHDT and CDR2 FYEKMQ (reference sequence). The CDR3 bases are TGTGCCAGCAGCTTAGGAACTAGCGGGCAAGAGACCCAGTACTTC. It specifies CASSLGTSGQETQYF.

The table lists this clonotype with a count of one. The chain has TRBV6-5 and TRBJ2-1; D possibly corresponds to TRBD1 (7 bases). The CDR3 has 18 residues. In germline, CDR1 is MNHEY, CDR2 SVGAGI. The V end lost 2 bases, the J end lost 5 bases, and 22 bases lay between the germline ends. This chain's CDR3 is CASSYGPVEGQNNNEQFF. The CDR3 DNA reads as TGTGCCAGCAGTTACGGTCCAGTGGAGGGACAGAATAACAATGAGCAGTTCTTC.

This rearrangement joins TRBV3-1 to TRBJ2-1; the D call may be TRBD1 or TRBD2 (5 bases each). This CDR3 is built from 17 residues. With 4 bases removed from V and 4 bases from J, the gap between germline ends came to 20 bases. Looked up from germline, CDR1 is LGHDT and CDR2 is YNNKEL (reference sequence). The CDR3 bases are TGTGCCAGCAGCCGGGCCCCCCGGAGAGGGGTTTACAATGAGCAGTTCTTC. It is translated as CASSRAPRRGVYNEQFF.

This chain links TRBV25-1 with TRBJ1-1; a weak D match, TRBD1 (5 bases). The CDR3 sequence is 16 residues long. The germline CDR1 and CDR2 sequences are MGHDK and SYGVNS. Between the trimmed V and J ends, which lost 2 bases and 4 bases, there was a span of 17 bases. The CDR3 sequence: CASSERGGGRSTEAFF. The CDR3 nucleotides read TGTGCCAGCAGTGAACGGGGGGGAGGACGAAGCACTGAAGCTTTCTTT. The variable domain in full, with the rest retrieved from reference TRBV25-1 and TRBJ1-1, is EADIYQTPRYLVIGTGKKITLECSQTMGHDKMYWYQQDPGMELHLIHYSYGVNSTEKGDLSSESTVSRIRTEHFPLTLESARPSHTSQYLCASSERGGGRSTEAFFGQGTRLTVV.

The chain joins TRBV2 to TRBJ2-7, with 7 positions matching TRBD2. V was clipped by 8 bases and J by 3 bases; unmatched bases: 10. The CDR3 spans 14 residues. The germline CDR1 and CDR2 sequences are SNHLY and FYNNEI. CDR3 coding DNA: TGTGCCAGCCGGACGGGAGGTTTCAGCTACGAGCAGTACTTC. This encodes CASRTGGFSYEQYF.